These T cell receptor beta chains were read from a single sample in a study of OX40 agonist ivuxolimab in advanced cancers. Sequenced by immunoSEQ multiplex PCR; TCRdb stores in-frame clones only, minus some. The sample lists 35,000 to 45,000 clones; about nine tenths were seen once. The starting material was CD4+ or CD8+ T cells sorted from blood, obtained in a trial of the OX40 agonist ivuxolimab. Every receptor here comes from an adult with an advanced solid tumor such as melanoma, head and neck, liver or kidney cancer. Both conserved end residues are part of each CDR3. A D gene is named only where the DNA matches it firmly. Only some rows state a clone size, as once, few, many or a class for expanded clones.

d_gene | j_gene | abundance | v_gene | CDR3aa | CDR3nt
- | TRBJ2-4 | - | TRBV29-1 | CSEGPTGKNIQYF | TGCAGCGAGGGGCCTACAGGTAAAAACATTCAGTACTTC
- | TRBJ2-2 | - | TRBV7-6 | CASSPTGNTGELFF | TGTGCCAGCAGCCCGACAGGGAACACCGGGGAGCTGTTTTTT
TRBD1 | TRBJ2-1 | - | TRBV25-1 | CASSSGQGDNEQFF | TGTGCCAGCAGTTCTGGACAGGGGGACAATGAGCAGTTCTTC
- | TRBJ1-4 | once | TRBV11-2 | CASSLGGRGGEKLFF | TGTGCCAGCAGCTTAGGCGGCAGGGGTGGCGAAAAACTGTTTTTT
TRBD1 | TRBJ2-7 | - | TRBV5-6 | CASSPPRGYEQYF | TGTGCCAGCAGCCCCCCCAGGGGGTACGAGCAGTACTTC
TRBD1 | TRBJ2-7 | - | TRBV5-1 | CASSLSLGQGYEQYF | TGCGCCAGCAGCTTGTCCCTTGGACAGGGCTACGAGCAGTACTTC
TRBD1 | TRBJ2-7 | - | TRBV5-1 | CASSSTGTGTHEQYF | TGCGCCAGCAGCTCCACCGGGACAGGGACCCACGAGCAGTACTTC
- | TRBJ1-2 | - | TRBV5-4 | CASSLQGSGYGYTF | TGTGCCAGCAGCTTGCAGGGATCCGGCTATGGCTACACCTTC
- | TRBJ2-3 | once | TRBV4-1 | CASSQHTAAAGTDTQYF | TGCGCCAGCAGCCAACACACAGCAGCGGCGGGCACAGATACGCAGTATTTT
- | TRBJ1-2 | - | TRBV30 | CAWSGGKGRGEYGYTF | TGTGCCTGGAGTGGTGGGAAGGGGCGCGGGGAATATGGCTACACCTTC
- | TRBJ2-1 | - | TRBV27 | CASSSEPTYNEQFF | TGTGCCAGCAGCTCCGAGCCGACCTACAATGAGCAGTTCTTC
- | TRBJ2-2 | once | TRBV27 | CATRENTGELFF | TGCGCTACCAGGGAGAACACCGGGGAGCTGTTTTTT
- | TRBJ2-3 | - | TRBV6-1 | CASSDGGWASTDTQYF | TGTGCCAGCAGTGATGGGGGGTGGGCCTCCACAGATACGCAGTATTTT
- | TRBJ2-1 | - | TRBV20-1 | CSANFETLFF | TGCAGTGCTAACTTCGAGACTTTATTCTTC
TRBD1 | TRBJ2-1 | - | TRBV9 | CASSVLQGVNNEQFF | TGTGCCAGCAGCGTCCTACAGGGGGTGAATAATGAGCAGTTCTTC
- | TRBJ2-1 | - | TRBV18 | CASSIADTSYNEQFF | TGTGCCAGCTCAATAGCGGACACTTCCTACAATGAGCAGTTCTTC
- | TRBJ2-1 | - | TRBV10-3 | CAISESGTGSSYNEQFF | TGTGCCATCAGTGAGTCGGGGACCGGGAGCTCCTACAATGAGCAGTTCTTC
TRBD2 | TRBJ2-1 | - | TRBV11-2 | CASSLDSGTTIEQFF | TGTGCCAGCAGCTTAGATAGCGGGACGACAATTGAGCAGTTCTTC